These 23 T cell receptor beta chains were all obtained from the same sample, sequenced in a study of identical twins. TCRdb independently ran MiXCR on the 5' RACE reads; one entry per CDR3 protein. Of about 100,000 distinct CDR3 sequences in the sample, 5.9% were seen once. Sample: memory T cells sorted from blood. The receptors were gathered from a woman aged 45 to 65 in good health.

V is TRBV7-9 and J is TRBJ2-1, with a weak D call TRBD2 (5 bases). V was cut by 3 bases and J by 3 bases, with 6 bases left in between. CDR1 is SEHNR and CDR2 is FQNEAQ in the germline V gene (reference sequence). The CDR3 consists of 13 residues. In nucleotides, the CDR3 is TGTGCCAGCAGCTTGGGAGACTACAATGAGCAGTTCTTC. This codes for CASSLGDYNEQFF. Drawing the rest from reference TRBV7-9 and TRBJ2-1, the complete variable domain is DTGVSQNPRHKITKRGQNVTFRCDPISEHNRLYWYRQTLGQGPEFLTYFQNEAQLEKSRLLSDRFSAERPKGSFSTLEIQRTEQGDSAMYLCASSLGDYNEQFFGPGTRLTVL.

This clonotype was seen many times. For the CDR3, the DNA is TGTGCCAGCAGTTACGGGACCAACACGGTTACGCAGTATTTT. It translates to CASSYGTNTVTQYF. The chain couples TRBV6-5 to TRBJ2-3; D is tentatively TRBD1 or TRBD2 (5 bases each). Germline loops: CDR1 MNHEY, CDR2 SVGAGI. The CDR3 is 14 residues long. Trimming took 2 bases from V and 8 from J, leaving 14 bases between them.

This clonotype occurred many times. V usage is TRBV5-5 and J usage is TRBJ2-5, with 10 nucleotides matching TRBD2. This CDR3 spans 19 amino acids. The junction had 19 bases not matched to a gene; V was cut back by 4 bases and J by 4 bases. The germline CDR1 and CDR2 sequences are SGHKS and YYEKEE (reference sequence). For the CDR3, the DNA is TGTGCCAGCAGCGACCCCAGCGGGAGGGCCACAGGGCCGTTAGAGACCCAGTACTTC. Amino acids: CASSDPSGRATGPLETQYF.

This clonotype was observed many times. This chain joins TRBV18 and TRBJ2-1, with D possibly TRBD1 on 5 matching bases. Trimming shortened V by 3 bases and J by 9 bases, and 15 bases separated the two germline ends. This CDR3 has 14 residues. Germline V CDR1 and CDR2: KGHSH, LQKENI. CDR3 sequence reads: CASSPPPGRGEQFF. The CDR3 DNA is TGTGCCAGCTCACCCCCTCCCGGAAGGGGTGAGCAGTTCTTC.

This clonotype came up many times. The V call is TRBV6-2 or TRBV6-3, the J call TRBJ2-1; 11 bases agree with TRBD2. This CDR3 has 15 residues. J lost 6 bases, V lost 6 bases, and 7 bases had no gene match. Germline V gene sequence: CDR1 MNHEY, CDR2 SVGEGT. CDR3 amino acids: CASRTLAGALNEQFF. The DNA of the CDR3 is TGTGCCAGCAGAACACTAGCGGGAGCTCTCAATGAGCAGTTCTTC.

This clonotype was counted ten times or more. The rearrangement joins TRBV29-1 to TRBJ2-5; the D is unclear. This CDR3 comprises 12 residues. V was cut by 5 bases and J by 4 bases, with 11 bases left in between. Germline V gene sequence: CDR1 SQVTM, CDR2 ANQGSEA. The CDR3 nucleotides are TGCAGCGTTATACACCGTGGAGAGACCCAGTACTTC. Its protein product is CSVIHRGETQYF.

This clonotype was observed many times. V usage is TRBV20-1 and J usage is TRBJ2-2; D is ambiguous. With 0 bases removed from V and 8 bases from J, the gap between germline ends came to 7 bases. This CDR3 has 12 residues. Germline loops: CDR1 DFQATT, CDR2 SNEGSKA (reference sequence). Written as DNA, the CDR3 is TGCAGTGCTAGAGAAGGGTATGGGGAGCTGTTTTTT. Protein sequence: CSAREGYGELFF.

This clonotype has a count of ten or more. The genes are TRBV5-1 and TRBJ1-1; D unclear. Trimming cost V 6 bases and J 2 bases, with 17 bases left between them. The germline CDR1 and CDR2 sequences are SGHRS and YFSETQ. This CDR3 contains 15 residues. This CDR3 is CASKKAPAGNTEAFF. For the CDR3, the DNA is TGCGCCAGCAAAAAAGCCCCCGCGGGAAACACTGAAGCTTTCTTT.

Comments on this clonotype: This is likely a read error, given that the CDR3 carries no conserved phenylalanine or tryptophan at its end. The CDR3 protein is CASSRVGGANYGYTS. The CDR3 region has the DNA TGCGCCAGCAGCCGGGTGGGGGGGGCCAACTATGGTTACACCTCC. The rearrangement uses TRBV4-1 and TRBJ1-2; possible D gene TRBD1, 6 bases. This CDR3 has 15 residues. Germline loops: CDR1 MGHRA, CDR2 YSYEKL.

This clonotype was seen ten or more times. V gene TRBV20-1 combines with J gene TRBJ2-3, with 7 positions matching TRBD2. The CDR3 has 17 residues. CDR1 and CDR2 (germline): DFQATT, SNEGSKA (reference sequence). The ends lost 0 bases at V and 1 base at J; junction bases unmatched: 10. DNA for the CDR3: TGCAGTGCTAGAGACCTTCTAAGGCTAGCGGGCACAGATACGCAGTATTTT. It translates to CSARDLLRLAGTDTQYF.

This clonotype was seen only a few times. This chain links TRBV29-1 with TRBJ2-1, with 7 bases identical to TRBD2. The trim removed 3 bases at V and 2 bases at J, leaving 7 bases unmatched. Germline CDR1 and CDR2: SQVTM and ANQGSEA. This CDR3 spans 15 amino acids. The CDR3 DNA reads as TGCAGCGTTGATAATTATGGGGGGGCCTACAATGAGCAGTTCTTC. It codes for CSVDNYGGAYNEQFF.

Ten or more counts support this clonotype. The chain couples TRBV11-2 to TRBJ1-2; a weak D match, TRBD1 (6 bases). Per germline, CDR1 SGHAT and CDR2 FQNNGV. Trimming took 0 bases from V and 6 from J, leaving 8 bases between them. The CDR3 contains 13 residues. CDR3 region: CASSLDRGDGYTF. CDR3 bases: TGTGCCAGCAGCTTAGATAGGGGGGATGGCTACACCTTC.

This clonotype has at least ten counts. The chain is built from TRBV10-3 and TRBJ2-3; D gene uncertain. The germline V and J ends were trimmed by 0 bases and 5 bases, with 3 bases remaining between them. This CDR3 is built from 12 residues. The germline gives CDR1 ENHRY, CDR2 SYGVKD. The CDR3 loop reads CAISESEDTQYF. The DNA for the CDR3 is TGTGCCATCAGTGAGTCGGAAGATACGCAGTATTTT.

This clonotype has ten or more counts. The CDR3 bases are TGTGCCACCAGCAGTGAGGGGGGAGAAGAGACCCAGTACTTC. This encodes CATSSEGGEETQYF. The gene calls are TRBV15 and TRBJ2-5; perhaps D is TRBD1 or TRBD2 (6 bases each). This CDR3 contains 14 residues. Germline V gene lookup returns CDR1 LNHNV and CDR2 YYDKDF (reference sequence). Trimming left V 3 bases short and J 3 bases short, with 11 bases between.

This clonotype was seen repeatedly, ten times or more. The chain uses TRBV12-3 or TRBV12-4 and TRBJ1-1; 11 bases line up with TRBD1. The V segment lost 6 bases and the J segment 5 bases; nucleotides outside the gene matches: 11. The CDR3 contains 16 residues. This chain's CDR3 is CASRPGQGAFGTEAFF. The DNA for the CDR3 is TGTGCCAGCAGGCCCGGACAGGGGGCGTTTGGGACTGAAGCTTTCTTT.

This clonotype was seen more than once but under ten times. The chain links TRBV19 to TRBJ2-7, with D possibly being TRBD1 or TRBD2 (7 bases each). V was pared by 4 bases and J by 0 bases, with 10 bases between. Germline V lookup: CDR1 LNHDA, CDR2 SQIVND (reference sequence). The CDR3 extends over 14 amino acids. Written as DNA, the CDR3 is TGTGCCAGTAGTACCAGGGGGGGCTCCTACGAGCAGTACTTC. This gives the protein CASSTRGGSYEQYF.

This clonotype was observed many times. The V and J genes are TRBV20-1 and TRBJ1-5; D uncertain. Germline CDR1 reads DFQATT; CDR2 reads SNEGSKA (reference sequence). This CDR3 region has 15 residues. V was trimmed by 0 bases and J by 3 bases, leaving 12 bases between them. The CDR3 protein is CSARDLGEPNQPQHF. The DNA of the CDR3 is TGCAGTGCTAGAGATCTGGGAGAGCCCAATCAGCCCCAGCATTTT.

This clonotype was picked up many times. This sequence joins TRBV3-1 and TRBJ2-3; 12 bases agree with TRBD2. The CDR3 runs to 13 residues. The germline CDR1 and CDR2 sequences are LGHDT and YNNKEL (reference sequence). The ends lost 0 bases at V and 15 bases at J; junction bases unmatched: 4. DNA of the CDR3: TGTGCCAGCAGCCAAGACCCGGGACTAGCGGGCTATTTT. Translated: CASSQDPGLAGYF.

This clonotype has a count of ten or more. CDR3 residues: CASGTGNDQPQHF. CDR3 coding DNA: TGTGCCAGCGGGACAGGGAACGATCAGCCCCAGCATTTT. The chain carries TRBV6-6 and TRBJ1-5; 9 bases agree with TRBD1. The CDR3 loop spans 13 amino acids. Losses at the gene ends were 8 bases for V and 5 bases for J; bases not matched to a gene: 4. The germline gives CDR1 MNHNY, CDR2 SVGAGI (reference sequence).

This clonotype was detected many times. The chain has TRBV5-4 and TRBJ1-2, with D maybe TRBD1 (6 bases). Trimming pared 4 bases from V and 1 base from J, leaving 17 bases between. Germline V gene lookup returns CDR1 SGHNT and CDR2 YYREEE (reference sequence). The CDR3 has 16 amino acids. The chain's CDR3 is CASSPQDRAGNYGYTF. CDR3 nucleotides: TGTGCCAGCAGCCCCCAGGACAGAGCCGGTAACTATGGCTACACCTTC.

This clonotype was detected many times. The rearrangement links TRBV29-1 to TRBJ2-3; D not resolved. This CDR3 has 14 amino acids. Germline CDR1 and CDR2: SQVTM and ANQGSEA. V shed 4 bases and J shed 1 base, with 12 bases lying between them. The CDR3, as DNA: TGCAGCGTTGTTGGAGTCCGCGGCACAGATACGCAGTATTTT. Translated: CSVVGVRGTDTQYF.

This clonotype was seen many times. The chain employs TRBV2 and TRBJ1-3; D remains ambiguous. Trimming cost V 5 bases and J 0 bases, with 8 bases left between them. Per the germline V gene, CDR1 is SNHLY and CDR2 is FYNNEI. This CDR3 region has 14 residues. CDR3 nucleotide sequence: TGTGCCAGCAGTCCAGGATTCTCTGGAAACACCATATATTTT. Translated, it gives CASSPGFSGNTIYF.

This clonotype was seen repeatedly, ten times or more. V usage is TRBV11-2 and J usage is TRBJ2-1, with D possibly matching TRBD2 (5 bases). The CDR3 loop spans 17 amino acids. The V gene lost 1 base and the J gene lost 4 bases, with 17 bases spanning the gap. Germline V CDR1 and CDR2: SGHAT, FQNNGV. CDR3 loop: CASSLVRVSSIYNEQFF. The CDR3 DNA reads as TGTGCCAGCAGCTTAGTGAGGGTTTCCAGCATATACAATGAGCAGTTCTTC.